These 19 T cell receptor beta chains were sequenced from one sample in a study of blood T cells in healthy people across ages. Then a second PCR, running roughly 7 to 11 cycles, was carried out with a sample-barcoded 5' primer and a J-beta primer mix. A single record per CDR3 protein comes from TCRdb applying MiXCR to the 5' RACE reads. The sample has around 1,900,000 distinct CDR3 sequences; around 42% are singletons. The sequencing sample was made of blood. The receptor source for this set is a human donor in good health.

V gene TRBV18 combines with J gene TRBJ2-3; no reliable D call. CDR1 and CDR2 from the germline V gene are KGHSH and LQKENI. This CDR3 comprises 17 residues. Deletions cut 4 bases from V and 0 bases from J, with 17 bases between. The CDR3 loop is CASSLMQAPPSTDTQYF. The DNA of the CDR3 is TGTGCCAGCTCACTGATGCAGGCCCCCCCTAGCACAGATACGCAGTATTTT.

The chain is built from TRBV5-1 and TRBJ1-2; D is perhaps TRBD1 (5 bases). V shed 3 bases and J shed 4 bases, with 19 bases lying between them. CDR1 is SGHRS, CDR2 YFSETQ, per germline. There are 16 residues in the CDR3. CDR3 loop: CASSSLNTPRAYGYTF. As DNA, the CDR3 is TGCGCCAGCAGCTCACTCAACACTCCCAGGGCCTATGGCTACACCTTC.

In this sample, this clonotype turned up a few times. J is TRBJ1-5 and V is TRBV28, with unresolved D. Trimming cost V 1 base and J 0 bases, with 7 bases left between them. CDR3 length: 15 amino acids. Germline CDR1 is MDHEN and CDR2 is SYDVKM. The CDR3 loop is CASSLYEYSNQPQHF. CDR3 coding DNA: TGTGCCAGCAGTTTATATGAGTATAGCAATCAGCCCCAGCATTTT.

This clonotype was seen more than once but under ten times. V gene TRBV7-2 combines with J gene TRBJ2-3, with 12 positions matching TRBD2. This CDR3 has 17 amino acids. J lost 6 bases, V lost 1 base, and 8 bases had no gene match. Germline CDR1 SGHTA, CDR2 FQGNSA. This CDR3 reads CASSLGLLAGGMDTQYF. CDR3 in DNA: TGTGCCAGCAGCTTAGGTTTGCTAGCGGGGGGGATGGATACGCAGTATTTT.

This clonotype was counted a few times. The CDR3 coding sequence is TGCAGTGCTAGAGGTGGACTTGGGGAGACCCAGTACTTC. It specifies CSARGGLGETQYF. V is TRBV20-1 and J is TRBJ2-7, with D perhaps matching TRBD2 (5 bases). Matching the DNA end better, TRBJ2-5 makes the J call doubtful. CDR1 DFQATT and CDR2 SNEGSKA come from the germline V gene (reference sequence). The CDR3 runs to 13 residues.

The chain uses TRBV7-2 and TRBJ1-5, with a weak D call TRBD1 (5 bases). CDR3 length: 12 residues. The V gene's germline CDR1 is SGHTA and CDR2 FQGNSA. The germline V and J ends were trimmed by 1 base and 11 bases, with 9 bases remaining between them. In nucleotides, the CDR3 is TGTGCCAGCAGCTTAGAGCGGGGGGCCCAGCATTTT. This sequence encodes CASSLERGAQHF.

This clonotype was seen a few times. The chain combines TRBV29-1 with TRBJ1-2; 8 nucleotides agree with TRBD1. The germline CDR1 and CDR2 sequences are SQVTM and ANQGSEA. V dropped 2 bases and J dropped 4; count of bases not matched to a gene: 6. The CDR3 is made up of 14 amino acids. The CDR3 loop is CSVETGTGSYGYTF. As DNA, the CDR3 is TGCAGCGTTGAAACAGGGACAGGATCCTATGGCTACACCTTC.

There are a few counts of this clonotype. The chain combines TRBV6-1 with TRBJ2-6, with 9 bases lining up with TRBD1. Trimming at V came to 6 bases and at J to 0 bases, leaving 12 bases not matched to a gene. Germline CDR1 reads MNHNS; CDR2 reads SASEGT. This CDR3 has 19 residues. The CDR3 DNA is TGTGCCAGCAGCGGGGACAGGGCCCTAACACGCTCTGGGGCCAACGTCCTGACTTTC. This encodes CASSGDRALTRSGANVLTF.

The V call is TRBV7-9, the J call TRBJ2-7; possibly TRBD1 or TRBD2 for D (5 bases each). The J call may be in error: the DNA end matches TRBJ2-5 better. Germline lookup yields CDR1 SEHNR and CDR2 FQNEAQ (reference sequence). The CDR3 is made up of 15 amino acids. CDR3 protein: CASSPRDLVQETQYF. For the CDR3, the DNA is TGTGCCAGCAGCCCGAGGGACCTCGTCCAGGAGACCCAGTACTTC.

The rearrangement joins TRBV27 to TRBJ1-4, with D unresolved. Germline V gene data show CDR1 as MNHEY and CDR2 as SMNVEV (reference sequence). Trimming pared 2 bases from V and 0 bases from J, leaving 10 bases between. The CDR3 has 16 amino acids. CDR3 amino acids: CASSLRSGSTNEKLFF. CDR3 in DNA: TGTGCCAGCAGTTTAAGGTCTGGGTCAACTAATGAAAAACTGTTTTTT.

This clonotype showed up many times. The chain joins TRBV25-1 to TRBJ2-5; D might be TRBD2 (5 bases). Germline V gene lookup returns CDR1 MGHDK and CDR2 SYGVNS. The CDR3 runs to 13 residues. The V end lost 3 bases, the J end lost 4 bases, and 9 bases lay between the germline ends. The CDR3 is CASSDRGRETQYF. CDR3 bases: TGTGCCAGCAGTGATAGAGGGAGAGAGACCCAGTACTTC.

The table lists this clonotype with a few counts. The V gene is TRBV6-2 or TRBV6-3, the J gene TRBJ2-7; D might be TRBD1 (5 bases). Germline values: CDR1 MNHEY, CDR2 SVGEGT. The CDR3 loop spans 15 amino acids. V lost 6 bases, J lost 0 bases, and 15 bases lay in between. Here the CDR3 reads CASSRPQGTSYEQYF. The CDR3 region has the DNA TGTGCCAGCAGCCGTCCCCAGGGAACCTCCTACGAGCAGTACTTC.

About this clonotype itself: One junction end disagrees with the germline gene, perhaps due to a read error. The genes are TRBV7-9 and TRBJ2-5, with 10 bases matching TRBD2. The J call could be wrong; TRBJ2-7 is a better fit for the DNA end. Germline V lookup: CDR1 SEHNR, CDR2 FQNEAQ (reference sequence). This CDR3 has 14 amino acids. This chain's CDR3 is CANSGAGGQHEQYF. CDR3 DNA sequence: TGTGCCAACAGCGGAGCGGGGGGGCAACACGAGCAGTACTTC.

This clonotype was observed a handful of times. The rearrangement uses TRBV29-1 and TRBJ2-6, with D maybe TRBD2 (6 bases). Germline V gives CDR1 SQVTM, CDR2 ANQGSEA. The CDR3 length is 12 residues. With 7 bases removed from V and 4 bases from J, the gap between germline ends came to 8 bases. DNA for the CDR3: TGCAGCGCGGAGGGGGGGGCCAACGTCCTGACTTTC. This encodes CSAEGGANVLTF.

This clonotype has just a few counts. V usage is TRBV28 and J usage is TRBJ2-1; 7 bases are a match to TRBD2. The CDR3 is made up of 14 amino acids. The V gene end was trimmed by 6 bases and the J gene end by 4 bases; junction bases not matched to a gene: 6. CDR1 MDHEN and CDR2 SYDVKM come from the germline V gene. CDR3 nucleotide sequence: TGTGCCAGCAGGGGGAGGGTCGGGTACAATGAGCAGTTCTTC. Translating gives CASRGRVGYNEQFF.

This clonotype showed up many times. J is TRBJ1-1 and V is TRBV7-8; 7 bases line up with TRBD1. V shed 5 bases and J 4 bases; nucleotides not matched to a gene: 4. This CDR3 is built from 13 residues. Looked up from germline, CDR1 is SGHVS and CDR2 is FQNEAQ. The DNA for the CDR3 is TGTGCCAGCAGCCAGAACAGGGGCACTGAAGCTTTCTTT. Protein: CASSQNRGTEAFF. Full variable domain (remainder filled in from reference TRBV7-8 and TRBJ1-1): GAGVSQSPRYKVAKRGQDVALRCDPISGHVSLFWYQQALGQGPEFLTYFQNEAQLDKSGLPSDRFFAERPEGSVSTLKIQRTQQEDSAVYLCASSQNRGTEAFFGQGTRLTVV.

V and J are TRBV6-2 or TRBV6-3 and TRBJ1-2; 8 bases agree with TRBD1. CDR1 MNHEY and CDR2 SVGEGT come from the germline V gene. The CDR3 totals 15 residues. The junction had 12 bases not matched to a gene; V was cut back by 4 bases and J by 8 bases. In DNA form, the CDR3 reads TGTGCCAGCAGTTTTACCGTTGGACAGGGTTTCGGCTACACCTTC. Amino acids: CASSFTVGQGFGYTF.

V gene TRBV6-6 combines with J gene TRBJ1-5; no definite D call. This CDR3 contains 14 residues. In germline, CDR1 is MNHNY, CDR2 SVGAGI (reference sequence). With 10 bases removed from V and 3 bases from J, the gap between germline ends came to 16 bases. As DNA, the CDR3 is TGTGCCACGACCCCATGGAACGACAATCAGCCCCAGCATTTT. Its protein product is CATTPWNDNQPQHF.

V is TRBV5-1 and J is TRBJ1-2; D is possibly TRBD1 (5 bases). Germline CDR1 SGHRS, CDR2 YFSETQ. V dropped 7 bases and J dropped 2 bases, with 15 bases sitting between them. The length of the CDR3 is 14 residues. CDR3 protein: CASRPGGSNYGYTF. The CDR3, as DNA: TGCGCCAGCCGCCCCGGGGGTTCCAACTATGGCTACACCTTC.